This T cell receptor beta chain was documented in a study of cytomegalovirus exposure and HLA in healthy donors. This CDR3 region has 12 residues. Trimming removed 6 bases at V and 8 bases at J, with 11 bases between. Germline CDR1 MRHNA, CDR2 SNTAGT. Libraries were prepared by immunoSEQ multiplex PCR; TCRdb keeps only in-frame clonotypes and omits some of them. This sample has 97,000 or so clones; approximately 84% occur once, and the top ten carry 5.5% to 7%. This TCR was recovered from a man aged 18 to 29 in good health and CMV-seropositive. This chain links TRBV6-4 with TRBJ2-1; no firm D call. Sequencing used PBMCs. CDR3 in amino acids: CASSTEHDEQFF. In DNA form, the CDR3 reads TGTGCCAGCAGCACGGAGCATGATGAGCAGTTCTTC.